The rows below give T cell receptor beta chains drawn from one sample of a study of T cells expressing NK-cell markers. TCRdb reprocessed the 5' RACE reads and stores each CDR3 protein as one record, lacking DNA. With 500,000 or so distinct CDR3 sequences in the sample, the ten largest clones hold approximately 3.6%. Sequenced material: blood T cells: a sorted CD56 or NKG2C T cell subset, CD4+ or CD8+ T cells, or bulk PBMC T cells (not recorded which). These receptors all come from a man aged 18 to 29 in good health. Each CDR3 is given with its conserved first and last residue. The order of the fields is J gene, V gene, CDR3 protein.

j_call: TRBJ2-3; v_call: TRBV7-9; cdr3_aa: CASSSILPQYF
j_call: TRBJ2-2; v_call: TRBV11-2; cdr3_aa: CASSPRQGGTGELFF
j_call: TRBJ2-1; v_call: TRBV27; cdr3_aa: CASSLFSDTYNEQFF
j_call: TRBJ2-2; v_call: TRBV30; cdr3_aa: CAWSVGRSGTGELFF
j_call: TRBJ1-1; v_call: TRBV7-9; cdr3_aa: CASSPDGVNTEAFF
j_call: TRBJ2-1; v_call: TRBV2; cdr3_aa: CASSATSGSFDEQFF
j_call: TRBJ2-1; v_call: TRBV5-1; cdr3_aa: CASRDWSSYNEQFF
j_call: TRBJ2-3; v_call: TRBV20-1; cdr3_aa: CSAPLGVHTTTDTQYF
j_call: TRBJ2-2; v_call: TRBV5-1; cdr3_aa: CASSFYSTANTGELFF
j_call: TRBJ1-1; v_call: TRBV20-1; cdr3_aa: CSASAGGAPGAFF
j_call: TRBJ1-1; v_call: TRBV29-1; cdr3_aa: CSVDVVVGRTEAFF
j_call: TRBJ1-2; v_call: TRBV6-1; cdr3_aa: CASSDRVRPYTF
j_call: TRBJ2-7; v_call: TRBV12-3/TRBV12-4; cdr3_aa: CASRDRESYEQYF
j_call: TRBJ2-1; v_call: TRBV27; cdr3_aa: CASVTAGEQFF
j_call: TRBJ2-3; v_call: TRBV25-1; cdr3_aa: CASSPPEGLALQYF
j_call: TRBJ2-5; v_call: TRBV6-1; cdr3_aa: CASFRDRKETQYF
j_call: TRBJ1-2; v_call: TRBV19; cdr3_aa: CASADIYGYTF
j_call: TRBJ2-1; v_call: TRBV11-2; cdr3_aa: CASSSMIGRGARWNEQFF
j_call: TRBJ2-3; v_call: TRBV20-1; cdr3_aa: CSASGRVPDTQYF
j_call: TRBJ2-1; v_call: TRBV29-1; cdr3_aa: CSVGLGGQVGNEQFF
j_call: TRBJ1-2; v_call: TRBV11-2; cdr3_aa: CASSLVPGRDYGYTF
j_call: TRBJ2-5; v_call: TRBV20-1; cdr3_aa: CSAYTEQETQYF
j_call: TRBJ2-1; v_call: TRBV12-3/TRBV12-4; cdr3_aa: CASKEKTNNEQFF
j_call: TRBJ2-5; v_call: TRBV10-2; cdr3_aa: CASSEGKGVPETQYF
j_call: TRBJ2-7; v_call: TRBV6-1; cdr3_aa: CASSVPGLAGVEQYF
j_call: TRBJ2-7; v_call: TRBV4-1; cdr3_aa: CASSSYPPGQHYEQYF
j_call: TRBJ1-1; v_call: TRBV12-3/TRBV12-4; cdr3_aa: CASTPAGRRNTEAFF
j_call: TRBJ2-1; v_call: TRBV5-4; cdr3_aa: CASSRRAGTNNEQFF
j_call: TRBJ2-1; v_call: TRBV20-1; cdr3_aa: CSASPRGGLIGEQFF
j_call: TRBJ2-1; v_call: TRBV11-2; cdr3_aa: CASSFVQAPTHEQFF
j_call: TRBJ1-2; v_call: TRBV25-1; cdr3_aa: CASSAITGGGYGYTF
j_call: TRBJ1-1; v_call: TRBV20-1; cdr3_aa: CSAKWRQGAEAFF
j_call: TRBJ2-1; v_call: TRBV7-8; cdr3_aa: CASSSRDRELNEQFF
j_call: TRBJ2-3; v_call: TRBV7-6; cdr3_aa: CASSEGHSVPTDTQYF
j_call: TRBJ2-3; v_call: TRBV20-1; cdr3_aa: CSAVDSDSGDTQYF
j_call: TRBJ2-2; v_call: TRBV7-3; cdr3_aa: CASSPNWGTGELFF
j_call: TRBJ2-7; v_call: TRBV7-3; cdr3_aa: CASSLNPQAIRQYF
j_call: TRBJ1-1; v_call: TRBV29-1; cdr3_aa: CSVDIGWNGAFF
j_call: TRBJ2-7; v_call: TRBV30; cdr3_aa: CAWTSPSYGETFYEQYF
j_call: TRBJ1-5; v_call: TRBV27; cdr3_aa: CASSSDPGGAQHF
j_call: TRBJ1-5; v_call: TRBV5-5; cdr3_aa: CASSLVHRIYSNQPQHF
j_call: TRBJ1-1; v_call: TRBV12-3/TRBV12-4; cdr3_aa: CASSKGGGDTEAFF
j_call: TRBJ2-5; v_call: TRBV27; cdr3_aa: CASSPLQLAGVVETQYF